The 18 T cell receptor beta chains listed next were all sequenced from one sample in a study of cytomegalovirus exposure and HLA in healthy donors. Primers for the PCR totalled 60 Vbeta and 13 Jbeta. Generated by immunoSEQ multiplex PCR, the TCRdb table keeps only in-frame clones and is missing some. The sample records 150,000 to 200,000 clones, about 63% being singletons. The sequencing sample was made of PBMCs. The receptors were sampled from a woman aged 35 to 49 in good health and CMV-seropositive.

The chain uses TRBV28 and TRBJ2-5, with 9 bases matching TRBD1. With V trimmed by 8 bases and J by 5 bases, 9 bases remained unmatched. Germline lookup yields CDR1 MDHEN and CDR2 SYDVKM. The CDR3 has 14 residues. CDR3 bases: TGTGCCAGCGGAGACAGGGGGGTTCTTGAGACCCAGTACTTC. Protein product: CASGDRGVLETQYF.

The chain links TRBV9 to TRBJ1-2, with 9 bases fitting TRBD1. The CDR3 consists of 18 residues. V shed 0 bases and J 3 bases; nucleotides not matched to a gene: 12. The germline V gene encodes CDR1 SGDLS and CDR2 YYNGEE. Here the CDR3 DNA reads TGTGCCAGCAGCGTAGATGCGGACAGGGGATCCTGGCACTATGGCTACACCTTC. Translation: CASSVDADRGSWHYGYTF.

This clone came up a few times. The genes are TRBV5-6 and TRBJ1-4; D might be TRBD1 (5 bases). With 3 bases removed from V and 6 bases from J, the gap between germline ends came to 9 bases. CDR3 size: 13 residues. From germline, CDR1 is SGHDT and CDR2 YYEEEE. The CDR3 region has the DNA TGTGCCAGCAGCTGGGGACTGGATGAAAAACTGTTTTTT. Translation gives CASSWGLDEKLFF.

Only a few counts were recorded for this clone. This chain joins TRBV7-3 and TRBJ1-1; D may be TRBD1 (5 bases). Germline assignment: CDR1 SGHTA and CDR2 FQGTGA. V gave up 5 bases and J gave up 4 bases, with 14 bases separating them. The CDR3 extends over 14 amino acids. This CDR3 is CASSPGGVPTEAFF. The CDR3 DNA sequence: TGTGCCAGCAGCCCCGGGGGGGTCCCCACTGAAGCTTTCTTT.

This chain uses TRBV10-3 with TRBJ1-1; possibly TRBD1 for D (6 bases). Germline CDR1 reads ENHRY; CDR2 reads SYGVKD. The CDR3 length is 12 residues. The V and J ends lost 2 bases and 7 bases respectively, with 8 bases between them. The DNA of the CDR3 is TGTGCCATCAGTGAGCTCAGGGGTGAAGCTTTCTTT. Its protein is CAISELRGEAFF.

The gene calls are TRBV18 and TRBJ1-3, with D maybe TRBD1 (6 bases). This CDR3 spans 17 amino acids. Trimming took off 3 bases at V and 0 bases at J, with 15 bases between the two ends. Germline assignment: CDR1 KGHSH and CDR2 LQKENI. CDR3 bases: TGTGCCAGCTCACCCAGGGCAGGGGTTAGCTCTGGAAACACCATATATTTT. This sequence encodes CASSPRAGVSSGNTIYF.

The chain uses TRBV7-9 and TRBJ2-2, with D possibly being TRBD2 (6 bases). The CDR3 runs 15 residues. Trimming stripped 7 bases from V and 6 bases from J, with 18 bases between. Germline-derived CDR1 and CDR2 are SEHNR and FQNEAQ (reference sequence). The DNA for the CDR3 is TGTGCCAGCACCTCCGCGGCAGGCGGGGCCGGGGAGCTGTTTTTT. It codes for CASTSAAGGAGELFF.

The chain employs TRBV19 and TRBJ1-6, with TRBD1 identical over 7 bases. CDR1 is LNHDA and CDR2 is SQIVND in the germline V gene (reference sequence). The CDR3 length is 12 residues. V lost 5 bases to trimming and J lost 10 bases; unmatched junction nucleotides: 2. In DNA form, the CDR3 reads TGTGCCAGTAGTTCGACAGGGTCACCCCTCCACTTT. As protein: CASSSTGSPLHF.

This chain connects TRBV4-1 to TRBJ2-7; D perhaps matches TRBD2 (6 bases). V lost 0 bases and J lost 3, with 9 bases in between. The CDR3 consists of 14 residues. The germline gives CDR1 MGHRA, CDR2 YSYEKL. CDR3 sequence (DNA): TGCGCCAGCAGCCAAGATGGCGGGGACTACGAGCAGTACTTC. Translation gives CASSQDGGDYEQYF.

J is TRBJ2-7 and V is TRBV2; 11 nucleotides line up with TRBD2. Germline V CDR1 and CDR2: SNHLY, FYNNEI. CDR3 size: 16 residues. The junction had 6 bases not matched to a gene; V was cut back by 4 bases and J by 1 base. CDR3 in DNA: TGTGCCAGCAGTGTGGCTAGCGGGAGGCGGTCCTACGAGCAGTACTTC. It yields the protein CASSVASGRRSYEQYF.

The rearrangement joins TRBV5-4 to TRBJ2-7; a weak D match, TRBD1 (5 bases). The V end lost 4 bases, the J end lost 12 bases, and 23 bases lay between the germline ends. The CDR3 is made up of 14 amino acids. Germline V lookup: CDR1 SGHNT, CDR2 YYREEE (reference sequence). Here the CDR3 reads CASSGASSPLSLYF. The CDR3 DNA reads as TGTGCCAGCAGCGGGGCTTCTTCCCCCCTTAGTCTGTACTTC.

V usage is TRBV7-2 and J usage is TRBJ2-3, with TRBD2 matching 9 bases. This CDR3 is 17 amino acids long. V dropped 1 base and J dropped 1; count of bases not matched to a gene: 6. Germline CDR1 and CDR2: SGHTA and FQGNSA. For the CDR3, the DNA is TGTGCCAGCAGCTTAGGTTTAGCGGGGGCCCGCACAGATACGCAGTATTTT. As protein: CASSLGLAGARTDTQYF.

The genes are TRBV5-1 and TRBJ1-2; no reliable D call. Germline CDR1 is SGHRS and CDR2 is YFSETQ. The CDR3 loop spans 11 amino acids. Trimming left V 0 bases short and J 10 bases short, with 7 bases between. CDR3 nucleotide sequence: TGCGCCAGCAGCTTGGGCGGGCCCTACACCTTC. Translation gives CASSLGGPYTF. Based on the CDR3 plus reference TRBV5-1 and TRBJ1-2, the full variable domain is KAGVTQTPRYLIKTRGQQVTLSCSPISGHRSVSWYQQTPGQGLQFLFEYFSETQRNKGNFPGRFSGRQFSNSRSEMNVSTLELGDSALYLCASSLGGPYTFGSGTRLTVV.

The chain has TRBV9 and TRBJ2-3; the D gene is possibly TRBD2 (6 bases). Trimming took off 4 bases at V and 6 bases at J, with 15 bases between the two ends. CDR1 and CDR2 (germline): SGDLS, YYNGEE. CDR3 length equals 14 residues. The CDR3 is CASSSEGNGDTQYF. The CDR3 DNA reads TGTGCCAGCAGCTCGGAGGGGAATGGGGATACGCAGTATTTT.

This chain connects TRBV7-2 to TRBJ1-1; D is possibly TRBD1 (5 bases). Trimming removed 5 bases from V and 1 base from J, with 8 bases in between. CDR1 SGHTA and CDR2 FQGNSA come from the germline V gene. The length of the CDR3 is 13 residues. The CDR3 nucleotides are TGTGCCAGCAGCAGACAGACGAACACTGAAGCTTTCTTT. The encoded protein is CASSRQTNTEAFF.

The chain employs TRBV27 and TRBJ1-3; 7 nucleotides line up with TRBD1. Germline loops: CDR1 MNHEY, CDR2 SMNVEV (reference sequence). J lost 0 bases, V lost 1 base, and 3 bases had no gene match. The CDR3 spans 16 residues. In DNA form, the CDR3 reads TGTGCCAGCAGTTTATTCGCAGGGGGCTCTGGAAACACCATATATTTT. Protein sequence: CASSLFAGGSGNTIYF.

This clone was counted between two and nine times. The chain joins TRBV7-6 to TRBJ2-3; TRBD2 aligns across 11 bases. J gave up 5 bases and V 0 bases, and 13 bases lay outside the gene matches. Germline CDR1 is SGHVS and CDR2 is FNYEAQ. This CDR3 contains 19 residues. CDR3: CASSLALGRLAGKGDTQYF. The CDR3 nucleotides read TGTGCCAGCAGCTTAGCGCTAGGGCGACTAGCGGGAAAAGGAGATACGCAGTATTTT. The variable domain in full, completed from reference TRBV7-6 and TRBJ2-3, reads GAGVSQSPRYKVTKRGQDVALRCDPISGHVSLYWYRQALGQGPEFLTYFNYEAQQDKSGLPNDRFSAERPEGSISTLTIQRTEQRDSAMYRCASSLALGRLAGKGDTQYFGPGTRLTVL.

The gene calls are TRBV12-5 and TRBJ1-1, with 8 bases identical to TRBD1. This CDR3 is 14 amino acids long. The ends lost 6 bases at V and 7 bases at J; junction bases unmatched: 10. Germline assignment: CDR1 LGHNT and CDR2 FRNRAP. In DNA form, the CDR3 reads TGTGCTAGTGGGGGGGACAGGATGGGGAGTGAAGCTTTCTTT. The encoded protein is CASGGDRMGSEAFF. The full variable domain, in which reference TRBV12-5 and TRBJ1-1 provide the parts outside the CDR3, is DARVTQTPRHKVTEMGQEVTMRCQPILGHNTVFWYRQTMMQGLELLAYFRNRAPLDDSGMPKDRFSAEMPDATLATLKIQPSEPRDSAVYFCASGGDRMGSEAFFGQGTRLTVV.